The 20 T cell receptor beta chains presented below share a single source sample, sequenced in a study of human T cells and chemical hapten exposure. From the RACE reads, TCRdb called clonotypes with MiXCR, one entry per CDR3 protein. The sample has 35,000 to 50,000 distinct CDR3 sequences, roughly 4% seen once. Time point indicated: healthy volunteer bleed at 2 weeks. RNA extraction used unfractionated whole blood as the source of total RNA. Material for sequencing was whole blood. The receptor source for this set is a female donor in good health. Some clones in this sample may be carry-over from other donors' samples.

This clonotype was detected ten times or more. The rearrangement joins TRBV3-1 to TRBJ2-5; D gene uncertain. CDR1 and CDR2 from the germline V gene are LGHDT and YNNKEL (reference sequence). The CDR3 is made up of 12 amino acids. The V end was cut by 3 bases, the J end by 3 bases, with 5 bases between. Here the CDR3 reads CASSHLEETQYF. CDR3 nucleotides: TGTGCCAGCAGCCACCTCGAAGAGACCCAGTACTTC.

By sample share, this clonotype is medium-sized (0.01 to 0.1%). The chain has TRBV6-5 and TRBJ1-6; TRBD1 is a possible D gene (6 bases). The germline V gene encodes CDR1 MNHEY and CDR2 SVGAGI. V was pared by 0 bases and J by 3 bases, with 15 bases between. The CDR3 sequence is 18 residues long. This CDR3 is CASSYSRGDNLYNSPLHF. The CDR3 coding sequence is TGTGCCAGCAGTTACTCTAGGGGGGACAACCTCTATAATTCACCCCTCCACTTT.

V and J are TRBV6-2 or TRBV6-3 and TRBJ1-1, with D perhaps matching TRBD1 (6 bases). V lost 5 bases and J 11 bases, leaving 21 bases between the germline ends. This CDR3 is 14 amino acids long. Looked up from germline, CDR1 is MNHEY and CDR2 is SVGEGT. CDR3 nucleotides: TGTGCCAGCAGTGACCCCGGGAGGGGGAAGGATGCTTTCTTT. Translated, it gives CASSDPGRGKDAFF.

Many counts were recorded for this clonotype. The J gene is TRBJ1-6, the V gene TRBV7-9; D perhaps matches TRBD1 (5 bases). The ends were cut back, 1 base at V and 8 bases at J, with 12 bases in the middle. In germline, CDR1 is SEHNR, CDR2 FQNEAQ (reference sequence). This CDR3 is 15 amino acids long. The CDR3 nucleotides are TGTGCCAGCAGCTTAGGAAGGCAGGGTGATTCACCCCTCCACTTT. It specifies CASSLGRQGDSPLHF.

This clonotype was recorded many times. The rearrangement uses TRBV20-1 and TRBJ2-7; D tentatively fits TRBD1 or TRBD2 (5 bases each). The CDR3 totals 13 residues. Between the trimmed V and J ends, which lost 7 bases and 2 bases, there was a span of 15 bases. Per the germline V gene, CDR1 is DFQATT and CDR2 is SNEGSKA (reference sequence). CDR3 sequence reads: CSVRTGTTYEQYF. The DNA for the CDR3 is TGCAGTGTAAGGACCGGGACGACCTACGAGCAGTACTTC.

This clonotype has ten or more counts. The CDR3 sequence is CATSREGTAKNIQYF. The CDR3 DNA is TGTGCCACCAGCAGAGAGGGTACAGCCAAAAACATTCAGTACTTC. The chain carries TRBV15 and TRBJ2-4; D remains ambiguous. This CDR3 region has 15 residues. The germline V gene has CDR1 LNHNV and CDR2 YYDKDF (reference sequence). With 0 bases removed from V and 0 bases from J, the gap between germline ends came to 6 bases.

This clonotype is medium-sized in the sample. V gene TRBV5-4 combines with J gene TRBJ2-1; 8 positions agree with TRBD1. Germline assignment: CDR1 SGHNT and CDR2 YYREEE (reference sequence). The V and J ends lost 6 bases and 5 bases, in that order; junction bases with no gene match: 7. The CDR3 loop spans 14 amino acids. The CDR3 DNA follows: TGTGCCAGCAACATAACAGGGGGGAACAATGAGCAGTTCTTC. This encodes CASNITGGNNEQFF. The full variable domain, in which reference TRBV5-4 and TRBJ2-1 provide the parts outside the CDR3, is ETGVTQSPTHLIKTRGQQVTLRCSSQSGHNTVSWYQQALGQGPQFIFQYYREEENGRGNFPPRFSGLQFPNYSSELNVNALELDDSALYLCASNITGGNNEQFFGPGTRLTVL.

The rearrangement links TRBV12-3 or TRBV12-4 to TRBJ2-1, with 7 bases fitting TRBD1. The length of the CDR3 is 13 residues. V gave up 4 bases and J gave up 3 bases; unmatched junction bases: 0. CDR3 region: CASSWDSYNEQFF. CDR3 coding DNA: TGTGCCAGCAGTTGGGACAGCTACAATGAGCAGTTCTTC.

The rearrangement joins TRBV7-9 to TRBJ2-7, with a weak D call TRBD1 (5 bases). This CDR3 has 12 residues. CDR1 SEHNR and CDR2 FQNEAQ come from the germline V gene (reference sequence). Trimming removed 3 bases from V and 9 bases from J, with 12 bases in between. Written as DNA, the CDR3 is TGTGCCAGCAGCTTGGGTCCGCAGGGGCAGTACTTC. Translating it yields CASSLGPQGQYF.

This clonotype was detected ten times or more. The V and J genes are TRBV12-3 or TRBV12-4 and TRBJ1-1, with TRBD1 as a possible D gene (5 bases). V lost 5 bases to trimming and J lost 4 bases, with 17 bases between them. The CDR3 loop spans 15 amino acids. This chain's CDR3 is CASSRGRGGGTEAFF. As DNA, the CDR3 is TGTGCCAGCAGTAGGGGCCGGGGGGGAGGCACTGAAGCTTTCTTT.

This clonotype was counted many times. The chain recombines TRBV29-1 with TRBJ1-2; 8 bases fit TRBD1. V was clipped by 7 bases and J by 3 bases; unmatched bases: 1. The CDR3 extends over 11 amino acids. Looked up from germline, CDR1 is SQVTM and CDR2 is ANQGSEA. CDR3 sequence reads: CSAGQDYGYTF. The CDR3 nucleotides read TGCAGCGCGGGACAGGACTATGGCTACACCTTC.

The table lists this clonotype with many counts. J is TRBJ2-5 and V is TRBV5-6; maybe TRBD1 (5 bases). In germline, CDR1 is SGHDT, CDR2 YYEEEE. Trimming stripped 1 base from V and 1 base from J, with 8 bases between. This CDR3 comprises 14 residues. CDR3 bases: TGTGCCAGCAGCTTGCCGACAGCCCAAGAGACCCAGTACTTC. Its protein is CASSLPTAQETQYF.

Many counts were recorded for this clonotype. The CDR3 bases are TGTGCCAGCAGCTTGGGGGCCGCGGGGAATGAGCAGTTCTTC. This gives the protein CASSLGAAGNEQFF. The V gene is TRBV5-6, the J gene TRBJ2-1; possibly TRBD2 for D (6 bases). Trimming left V 0 bases short and J 7 bases short, with 11 bases between. Per the germline V gene, CDR1 is SGHDT and CDR2 is YYEEEE. CDR3 length: 14 residues.

In its sample, this clonotype was seen many times. V usage is TRBV5-1 and J usage is TRBJ1-2; D is possibly TRBD1 (6 bases). The CDR3 covers 14 residues. Trimming took 0 bases from V and 8 from J, leaving 14 bases between them. Germline loops: CDR1 SGHRS, CDR2 YFSETQ. CDR3 DNA sequence: TGCGCCAGCAGCTTGGAGGGGACACAGAGAGGCTACACCTTC. This encodes CASSLEGTQRGYTF.

This clonotype was detected many times. The chain couples TRBV7-2 to TRBJ2-3; 7 bases align to TRBD2. Germline V gene lookup returns CDR1 SGHTA and CDR2 FQGNSA. The J segment lost 0 bases and the V segment lost 5 bases, leaving 5 bases of the junction unmatched. This CDR3 has 15 residues. The CDR3: CASSPSGSSTDTQYF. As DNA, the CDR3 is TGTGCCAGCAGCCCTAGCGGCTCTAGCACAGATACGCAGTATTTT.

This clonotype was picked up many times. This rearrangement joins TRBV18 to TRBJ1-5; 8 bases map to TRBD1. This CDR3 region has 15 residues. The germline V gene encodes CDR1 KGHSH and CDR2 LQKENI. The junction had 6 bases not matched to a gene; V was cut back by 3 bases and J by 5 bases. As DNA, the CDR3 is TGTGCCAGCTCACCTCAGGGGGCTCGGGATCAGCCCCAGCATTTT. As protein: CASSPQGARDQPQHF.

The gene calls are TRBV28 and TRBJ2-1, with 11 bases that match TRBD2. The germline V gene has CDR1 MDHEN and CDR2 SYDVKM. With 3 bases clipped from V and 6 bases from J, the junction kept 4 bases outside the gene matches. The CDR3 extends over 15 amino acids. CDR3 in amino acids: CASSFGTSGGNEQFF. The CDR3 coding sequence is TGTGCCAGCAGTTTCGGGACTAGCGGCGGCAATGAGCAGTTCTTC.

This clonotype was detected ten times or more. The CDR3 nucleotides are TGTGCCAGCAGCTTACTTATACTCCCAGTTCAGGGCAGCTCCTACAATGAGCAGTTCTTC. Translation gives CASSLLILPVQGSSYNEQFF. The chain links TRBV7-8 to TRBJ2-1, with TRBD1 as a possible D gene (5 bases). The CDR3 loop spans 20 amino acids. The germline gives CDR1 SGHVS, CDR2 FQNEAQ. Trimming removed 2 bases from V and 0 bases from J, with 23 bases in between.

This clonotype was detected only a few times. A much larger clone lies one base from this, so it may be a read error. J is TRBJ1-2 and V is TRBV18, with D possibly matching TRBD1 (6 bases). The V gene's germline CDR1 is KGHSH and CDR2 LQKENI. This CDR3 comprises 14 residues. The DNA of the CDR3 is TGTGCCAGCTCCGACCTACAGGGCAACTATGGCGACACCTTC. Encoded protein: CASSDLQGNYGDTF.

The chain joins TRBV5-4 to TRBJ1-1; D may be TRBD1 (5 bases). This CDR3 is 12 amino acids long. Germline V gene data show CDR1 as SGHNT and CDR2 as YYREEE (reference sequence). Trimming shortened V by 1 base and J by 6 bases, and 7 bases separated the two germline ends. The CDR3 here is CASSLRGAEAFF. The CDR3 region has the DNA TGTGCCAGCAGCTTGCGGGGGGCTGAAGCTTTCTTT.